The 27 T cell receptor beta chains listed next were all sequenced from one sample in a study of shared clonotypes between healthy human individuals. TCRdb keeps only in-frame clones here, not all; method: immunoSEQ multiplex PCR. In the table there are about 2 million clones, roughly 95% of which are singletons. The sample consisted of naive CD4+ T cells sorted from blood. Noted subset: CD45RA+ positively selected. The origin of the receptors is a man younger than 30 in good health.

The genes are TRBV6-1 and TRBJ1-1; D gene unclear. Germline CDR1 reads MNHNS; CDR2 reads SASEGT. The germline V and J ends were trimmed by 4 bases and 1 base, with 13 bases remaining between them. The CDR3 sequence is 15 residues long. The CDR3 bases are TGTGCCAGCAGTGCAAGAGGAGCCGGGAACACTGAAGCTTTCTTT. Translated, it gives CASSARGAGNTEAFF.

The chain recombines TRBV6-1 with TRBJ2-5; no clear D gene. Trimming stripped 2 bases from V and 5 bases from J, with 15 bases between. The CDR3 contains 15 residues. The V gene's germline CDR1 is MNHNS and CDR2 SASEGT. CDR3 amino acids: CASSEYGLTVETQYF. CDR3 DNA sequence: TGTGCCAGCAGTGAATATGGCCTAACGGTCGAGACCCAGTACTTC.

With respect to this clone: The sample holds other DNA sequences that translate to the same CDR3. V is TRBV6-5 and J is TRBJ2-7; 8 bases agree with TRBD1. The V gene's germline CDR1 is MNHEY and CDR2 SVGAGI. J was trimmed by 4 bases and V by 5 bases; bases with no gene match: 7. The CDR3 runs 14 residues. CDR3 protein: CASSPGDRLYEQYF. The CDR3 nucleotides are TGTGCCAGCAGTCCGGGGGACAGGCTATACGAGCAGTACTTC.

This clone has a single count. This chain connects TRBV5-1 to TRBJ2-1; D is undetermined. Germline CDR1 and CDR2: SGHRS and YFSETQ. V was trimmed by 2 bases and J by 5 bases, leaving 8 bases between them. CDR3 length equals 13 residues. The CDR3 spells CASSLGKDNEQFF. In DNA form, the CDR3 reads TGCGCCAGCAGCTTAGGGAAAGACAATGAGCAGTTCTTC.

The CDR3 bases are TGTGCCACCAGCAGAGATCCCCTAACACCAGATTCACCCCTCCACTTT. Protein sequence: CATSRDPLTPDSPLHF. The J gene is TRBJ1-6, the V gene TRBV15; D call uncertain. CDR3 length: 16 amino acids. CDR1 and CDR2 from the germline V gene are LNHNV and YYDKDF (reference sequence). The V end was cut by 0 bases, the J end by 8 bases, with 14 bases between.

This clone was observed a handful of times. Other nucleotide sequences from this sample produce the same CDR3. J is TRBJ1-5 and V is TRBV2; 7 nucleotides agree with TRBD1. Germline V gene sequence: CDR1 SNHLY, CDR2 FYNNEI. V gave up 5 bases and J gave up 2 bases; unmatched junction bases: 3. There are 14 residues in the CDR3. CDR3 sequence reads: CASSSQGGNQPQHF. Written as DNA, the CDR3 is TGTGCCAGCAGTTCCCAGGGGGGCAATCAGCCCCAGCATTTT.

The chain carries TRBV27 and TRBJ2-7; TRBD1 might be the D (6 bases). In germline, CDR1 is MNHEY, CDR2 SMNVEV (reference sequence). The CDR3 spans 15 residues. V was pared by 7 bases and J by 3 bases, with 19 bases between. DNA of the CDR3: TGTGCCAGCAATCAGGCCGGGACACCCTACTACGAGCAGTACTTC. Amino acid sequence: CASNQAGTPYYEQYF.

V and J are TRBV4-1 and TRBJ2-1; D is possibly TRBD1 or TRBD2 (6 bases each). This CDR3 is 14 amino acids long. Trimming took off 3 bases at V and 7 bases at J, with 13 bases between the two ends. Germline values: CDR1 MGHRA, CDR2 YSYEKL. The CDR3 DNA reads TGCGCCAGCAGCCAGCCGGGGGCCTCAAATGAGCAGTTCTTC. Residues: CASSQPGASNEQFF.

The chain joins TRBV5-1 to TRBJ1-1; 7 nucleotides line up with TRBD1. V shed 2 bases, J shed 4 bases, and the junction held 5 bases outside the gene matches. The CDR3 runs 14 residues. CDR1 is SGHRS and CDR2 is YFSETQ in the germline V gene. This CDR3 reads CASSLQTGVTEAFF. The CDR3 bases are TGCGCCAGCAGCTTACAAACAGGGGTCACTGAAGCTTTCTTT.

This chain joins TRBV4-1 and TRBJ1-6; D is uncertain. V shed 1 base and J shed 4 bases, with 14 bases lying between them. The V gene's germline CDR1 is MGHRA and CDR2 YSYEKL. The CDR3 length is 17 residues. The CDR3 region is CASSQGHFGIYNSPLHF. CDR3 coding DNA: TGCGCCAGCAGCCAAGGACATTTTGGGATATATAATTCACCCCTCCACTTT.

The chain uses TRBV10-2 and TRBJ2-1; either TRBD1 or TRBD2 may supply D (9 bases each). CDR3 length: 19 residues. Germline values: CDR1 WSHSY, CDR2 SAAADI. Trimming took off 4 bases at V and 7 bases at J, with 29 bases between the two ends. CDR3 in amino acids: CASSVRTGDGSGRVNEQFF. The CDR3 DNA sequence: TGCGCCAGCAGTGTCAGGACAGGGGACGGTAGCGGGAGAGTAAATGAGCAGTTCTTC.

The rearrangement links TRBV6-5 to TRBJ2-2, with TRBD1 identical over 9 bases. The ends lost 4 bases at V and 7 bases at J; junction bases unmatched: 10. CDR3 size: 16 residues. Per germline, CDR1 MNHEY and CDR2 SVGAGI. CDR3 in amino acids: CASSLAGQGKIGELFF. The CDR3, as DNA: TGTGCCAGCAGTTTGGCGGGACAGGGTAAAATCGGGGAGCTGTTTTTT.

A remark on this clone: This could be a read error, since a much larger clone is one nucleotide away. Other DNA sequences in the same sample also yield this CDR3. This chain uses TRBV6-5 with TRBJ1-2, with D possibly TRBD1 on 6 matching bases. Germline V CDR1 and CDR2: MNHEY, SVGAGI. This CDR3 contains 13 residues. The V and J ends lost 6 bases and 2 bases respectively, with 10 bases between them. The CDR3 sequence is CASSLQGNYGYTF. The CDR3 bases are TGTGCCAGCAGCCTCCAGGGGAACTATGGCTACACCTTC.

The chain links TRBV5-1 to TRBJ2-4; the D is unclear. Trimming took off 5 bases at V and 1 base at J, with 7 bases between the two ends. CDR3 size: 13 residues. Germline V gives CDR1 SGHRS, CDR2 YFSETQ. In nucleotides, the CDR3 is TGCGCCAGCAGTGGGCAGGCCAAAAACATTCAGTACTTC. This codes for CASSGQAKNIQYF.

The V and J genes are TRBV28 and TRBJ1-2; D possibly corresponds to TRBD1 (5 bases). Germline CDR1 reads MDHEN; CDR2 reads SYDVKM. There are 13 residues in the CDR3. V was clipped by 8 bases and J by 4 bases, with 14 bases between them. The DNA of the CDR3 is TGTGCCAGCCGGACACCCGGAGTCTATGGCTACACCTTC. It codes for CASRTPGVYGYTF.

This chain uses TRBV29-1 with TRBJ2-5; D remains ambiguous. Germline lookup yields CDR1 SQVTM and CDR2 ANQGSEA. The CDR3 is 16 residues long. Trimming removed 2 bases from V and 1 base from J, with 17 bases in between. The CDR3 nucleotides are TGCAGCGTTGAACCTAGACGGTCCAGGAGCCAAGAGACCCAGTACTTC. Amino acids: CSVEPRRSRSQETQYF.

This chain connects TRBV4-1 to TRBJ2-1; 10 bases align to TRBD2. Germline values: CDR1 MGHRA, CDR2 YSYEKL. J gave up 4 bases and V 5 bases, and 8 bases lay outside the gene matches. The CDR3 is made up of 16 amino acids. Here the CDR3 DNA reads TGCGCCAGCAGCTCCGCTAGCGGGGGCATGTACAATGAGCAGTTCTTC. This codes for CASSSASGGMYNEQFF.

This clone was recorded once. The CDR3 loop is CASKPAGAFTKKQYF. CDR3 bases: TGTGCCAGTAAACCCGCAGGGGCATTTACTAAGAAGCAGTACTTC. The V call is TRBV27, the J call TRBJ2-7; perhaps TRBD1 as D (6 bases). V lost 9 bases to trimming and J lost 8 bases, with 26 bases between them. The CDR3 is 15 amino acids. Looked up from germline, CDR1 is MNHEY and CDR2 is SMNVEV (reference sequence).

The gene calls are TRBV5-1 and TRBJ2-2, with a possible D match to TRBD2 (6 bases). Trimming cost V 4 bases and J 2 bases, with 12 bases left between them. This CDR3 has 15 amino acids. Per germline, CDR1 SGHRS and CDR2 YFSETQ. CDR3 amino acids: CASSPGGPNTGELFF. The CDR3 nucleotides read TGCGCCAGCAGCCCCGGGGGTCCCAACACCGGGGAGCTGTTTTTT.

This rearrangement joins TRBV5-6 to TRBJ2-5; D ambiguous. V was shortened by 3 bases and J by 5 bases, with 8 bases between the two germline ends. There are 12 residues in the CDR3. Germline CDR1 reads SGHDT; CDR2 reads YYEEEE. Here the CDR3 DNA reads TGTGCCAGCAGCTCTGGGCTGGAGACCCAGTACTTC. This gives the protein CASSSGLETQYF.

V is TRBV12-2 and J is TRBJ1-1. TRBV12-2 is an annotated pseudogene. The CDR3 has 16 amino acids. CDR3: CASRSPKGRENTEAFF. In DNA form, the CDR3 reads TGTGCAAGTCGCTCCCCGAAAGGGCGGGAAAACACTGAAGCTTTCTTT.

The chain couples TRBV28 to TRBJ2-7; D remains ambiguous. V lost 10 bases, J lost 1 base, and 14 bases lay in between. The germline V gene encodes CDR1 MDHEN and CDR2 SYDVKM. This CDR3 spans 13 amino acids. The CDR3 loop reads CATTHPPSYEQYF. The CDR3 nucleotides are TGTGCCACCACACACCCCCCGTCCTACGAGCAGTACTTC.

Of note for this clone: The same CDR3 arises from other DNA sequences in this sample as well. V gene TRBV5-1 combines with J gene TRBJ1-2; D is ambiguous. CDR1 and CDR2 from the germline V gene are SGHRS and YFSETQ. V gave up 0 bases and J gave up 3 bases, with 6 bases separating them. CDR3 size: 13 residues. The CDR3 here is CASSLVGDYGYTF. DNA of the CDR3: TGCGCCAGCAGCTTGGTAGGTGACTATGGCTACACCTTC.

This chain joins TRBV30 and TRBJ1-5; D is ambiguous. This CDR3 is built from 13 residues. Germline V lookup: CDR1 GTSNPN, CDR2 SVGIG (reference sequence). V dropped 3 bases and J dropped 6 bases, with 12 bases sitting between them. This CDR3 reads CAWSAGRPQPQHF. The CDR3, as DNA: TGTGCCTGGAGCGCGGGGAGGCCTCAGCCCCAGCATTTT.

V is TRBV10-2 and J is TRBJ2-7, with 10 nucleotides matching TRBD2. V trimming: 7 bases; J trimming: 5 bases; junction bases outside the gene matches: 8. The germline V gene encodes CDR1 WSHSY and CDR2 SAAADI. CDR3 length: 14 residues. CDR3 sequence: CASTDGGTSDEQYF. DNA for the CDR3: TGCGCCAGCACCGACGGCGGGACTAGCGACGAGCAGTACTTC.

In the case of this clone: The sample carries other DNA sequences with the same CDR3. The chain joins TRBV30 to TRBJ1-2; no clear D. V lost 4 bases to trimming and J lost 2 bases, with 5 bases between them. The CDR3 covers 11 residues. Germline CDR1 is GTSNPN and CDR2 is SVGIG (reference sequence). CDR3 loop: CAWNRNYGYTF. CDR3 DNA: TGTGCCTGGAATCGAAACTATGGCTACACCTTC.

Regarding this clone: This sample also contains other DNA sequences that code for the same CDR3. The chain combines TRBV5-4 with TRBJ1-6; no definite D call. V was clipped by 4 bases and J by 10 bases, with 9 bases between them. The CDR3 loop spans 12 amino acids. Germline-derived CDR1 and CDR2 are SGHNT and YYREEE (reference sequence). CDR3 residues: CASSRQGSPLHF. The CDR3 DNA reads TGTGCCAGCAGCCGCCAAGGATCACCCCTCCACTTT. Complete variable domain (other parts from reference TRBV5-4 and TRBJ1-6): ETGVTQSPTHLIKTRGQQVTLRCSSQSGHNTVSWYQQALGQGPQFIFQYYREEENGRGNFPPRFSGLQFPNYSSELNVNALELDDSALYLCASSRQGSPLHFGNGTRLTVT.